This T cell receptor (beta chain) was identified during a study of T-cell memory formation after mild COVID-19. Using its own MiXCR run on the 5' RACE reads, TCRdb lists one record per CDR3 protein. This table holds about 350,000 distinct CDR3 sequences, about an eighth found once. This receptor was identified in a man between 18 and 35 years old who had mild COVID-19 (a few samples of this study predate the infection). Cell type and time point are not known. The sample consisted of PBMCs or a T cell subset sorted from them (not recorded which).

The CDR3 DNA is TGTGCCAGCAGTTACTTTCAACCGGGACAGGGGGGAGAGCAGTACTTC. It codes for CASSYFQPGQGGEQYF. This chain joins TRBV6-6 and TRBJ2-7; 11 bases line up with TRBD1. The germline V gene encodes CDR1 MNHNY and CDR2 SVGAGI (reference sequence). The V gene end was trimmed by 1 base and the J gene end by 7 bases; junction bases not matched to a gene: 9. The CDR3 runs 16 residues.